What follows is one T cell receptor beta chain and its context. What it binds is unknown. The data are from a study of blood T cells in healthy people across ages. Study-level results: Long-lived and aged donors differed, with more naive CD4+ cells and higher diversity in the long-lived. PBMCs left unsorted prevented a conclusive naive versus antigen-experienced comparison.

V shed 5 bases, J shed 1 base, and the junction held 4 bases outside the gene matches. This CDR3 contains 14 residues. CDR1 and CDR2 from the germline V gene are DFQATT and SNEGSKA (reference sequence). A sample-barcoded 5' primer and a J-beta primer mix were used in a second PCR of roughly 6 to 11 cycles. A minimum of 2.5 million CDR3-containing paired-end reads was obtained for each sample. TCRdb reprocessed the 5' RACE reads via MiXCR and lists one record per CDR3 protein. There are approximately 1.5 million distinct CDR3 sequences in the sample; about 31% occur only once, and about 11% lies in the top ten. Individuals who donated were healthy Caucasians from Russia aged about 6 to 90.

Sequencing was done on a sample of blood. The chain uses TRBV20-1 and TRBJ2-1, with 8 bases identical to TRBD2. The sequence derives from a woman in her twenties or thirties in good health. The CDR3 protein is CSAAGGPSYNEQFF. The CDR3 DNA reads TGCAGTGCTGCGGGGGGCCCTTCCTACAATGAGCAGTTCTTC.